Below, 19 T cell receptor beta chains from the same sample are listed, as sequenced in a study of control samples from healthy donors and cancer patients. Profiling relied on immunoSEQ multiplex PCR, and the TCRdb table lists in-frame clones only, not all of them. The table records about 170,000 clones, just under 95% of them present only once. Sample: blood. The receptors stem from a woman aged 60-70 years in good health.

The gene calls are TRBV21-1 and TRBJ1-1; TRBD1 is the table's D call, not checked against the DNA. TRBV21-1 is given as a pseudogene. The CDR3 contains 14 residues. CDR3 region: CASSKADRATEAFF. CDR3 DNA sequence: TGTGCCAGCAGCAAAGCGGACAGGGCCACTGAAGCTTTCTTT.

This chain uses TRBV6-2 or TRBV6-3 with TRBJ1-6; D unclear. From germline, CDR1 is MNHEY and CDR2 SVGEGT. V was trimmed by 0 bases and J by 6 bases, leaving 9 bases between them. The CDR3 length is 15 residues. The CDR3 loop reads CASSYSLAGNSPLHF. The CDR3 nucleotides read TGTGCCAGCAGTTACTCCCTGGCGGGTAATTCACCCCTCCACTTT.

The chain links TRBV6-5 to TRBJ1-4; maybe TRBD1 (5 bases). With 0 bases removed from V and 5 bases from J, the gap between germline ends came to 10 bases. The germline V gene has CDR1 MNHEY and CDR2 SVGAGI. This CDR3 has 15 residues. CDR3 protein: CASSYSGGENEKLFF. CDR3 coding DNA: TGTGCCAGCAGTTACTCTGGAGGGGAGAATGAAAAACTGTTTTTT.

Remarks on this clone: Possible read error: a much larger clone is one base away. The same CDR3 can be traced to other DNA sequences in this sample. This chain joins TRBV7-2 and TRBJ1-2; tentatively, D is TRBD1 (5 bases). From germline, CDR1 is SGHTA and CDR2 FQGNSA. This CDR3 region has 13 residues. Between the trimmed V and J ends, which lost 5 bases and 2 bases, there was a span of 9 bases. The CDR3 sequence: CASSPDSNYGYTF. The CDR3 bases are TGTGCCAGCAGCCCAGACAGCAACTATGGCTACACCTTC. The full variable domain, rest sourced from reference TRBV7-2 and TRBJ1-2, is GAGVSQSPSNKVTEKGKDVELRCDPISGHTALYWYRQSLGQGLEFLIYFQGNSAPDKSGLPSDRFSAERTGGSVSTLTIQRTQQEDSAVYLCASSPDSNYGYTFGSGTRLTVV.

The chain uses TRBV9 and TRBJ2-1; no definite D call. This CDR3 contains 14 residues. Trimming shortened V by 3 bases and J by 6 bases, and 13 bases separated the two germline ends. Germline CDR1 reads SGDLS; CDR2 reads YYNGEE. DNA for the CDR3: TGTGCCAGCAGCGGGATAGTACTTACCAATGAGCAGTTCTTC. Encoded protein: CASSGIVLTNEQFF.

The V and J genes are TRBV7-6 and TRBJ2-6; 11 positions agree with TRBD1. Germline V gene sequence: CDR1 SGHVS, CDR2 FNYEAQ. J lost 2 bases, V lost 5 bases, and 5 bases had no gene match. The CDR3 has 17 residues. CDR3 region: CASSPWTGGTGANVLTF. The CDR3 nucleotides read TGTGCCAGCAGCCCTTGGACAGGGGGCACTGGGGCCAACGTCCTGACTTTC. Full variable domain (missing parts from reference TRBV7-6 and TRBJ2-6): GAGVSQSPRYKVTKRGQDVALRCDPISGHVSLYWYRQALGQGPEFLTYFNYEAQQDKSGLPNDRFSAERPEGSISTLTIQRTEQRDSAMYRCASSPWTGGTGANVLTFGAGSRLTVL.

The chain is built from TRBV19 and TRBJ1-1; D gene unclear. In germline, CDR1 is LNHDA, CDR2 SQIVND (reference sequence). With 6 bases removed from V and 2 bases from J, the gap between germline ends came to 22 bases. The CDR3 is 17 residues long. CDR3 sequence reads: CASSASWGSTENTEAFF. The DNA of the CDR3 is TGTGCCAGTAGCGCTAGTTGGGGTTCTACCGAAAACACTGAAGCTTTCTTT.

The V gene is TRBV19, the J gene TRBJ1-2; 8 bases line up with TRBD1. Germline V lookup: CDR1 LNHDA, CDR2 SQIVND (reference sequence). The CDR3 totals 16 residues. V was clipped by 7 bases and J by 4 bases; unmatched bases: 14. The CDR3 spells CASMVAGGGRGYGYTF. The CDR3 nucleotides are TGTGCCAGTATGGTGGCAGGGGGCGGAAGGGGCTATGGCTACACCTTC.

The chain has TRBV18 and TRBJ1-6; 7 bases are a match to TRBD1. Germline values: CDR1 KGHSH, CDR2 LQKENI. Germline trimming cut 3 bases from V and 13 bases from J; bases unmatched to any gene: 6. This CDR3 is built from 13 residues. The CDR3 region is CASSPDRVSPLHF. The CDR3 nucleotides read TGTGCCAGCTCACCTGACAGGGTGAGTCCCCTCCACTTT.

The gene calls are TRBV20-1 and TRBJ1-2; D not certain. Trimming removed 2 bases at V and 5 bases at J, with 6 bases between. This CDR3 has 11 residues. Germline V gives CDR1 DFQATT, CDR2 SNEGSKA (reference sequence). As DNA, the CDR3 is TGCAGTGCTAGATCTTCGTATGGCTACACCTTC. Translated, it gives CSARSSYGYTF.

The chain joins TRBV3-1 (or the pseudogene TRBV3-2) to TRBJ2-3; TRBD2 might be the D (6 bases). The CDR3 consists of 14 residues. V shed 11 bases and J shed 2 bases, with 17 bases lying between them. Per germline, CDR1 LGHDT and CDR2 YNNKEL (reference sequence). The CDR3 bases are TGTGCCTCTACCCCGGGACTTTCCACAGATACGCAGTATTTT. Protein product: CASTPGLSTDTQYF.

The chain is built from TRBV19 and TRBJ2-5, with 7 bases aligning to TRBD2. The V gene end was trimmed by 6 bases and the J gene end by 9 bases; junction bases not matched to a gene: 19. The length of the CDR3 is 16 residues. Germline V gene sequence: CDR1 LNHDA, CDR2 SQIVND (reference sequence). The CDR3 bases are TGTGCCAGTAGCTTCGGACTAGGGGTGGGCGAGAGGTCCCAGTACTTC. Its protein product is CASSFGLGVGERSQYF.

This clone came up once. The J gene is TRBJ2-7, the V gene TRBV5-4; 15 bases align to TRBD2. CDR1 SGHNT and CDR2 YYREEE come from the germline V gene (reference sequence). The junction had 7 bases not matched to a gene; V was cut back by 4 bases and J by 5 bases. The length of the CDR3 is 16 residues. Here the CDR3 DNA reads TGTGCCAGCAGCCTTGGACTAGCGGGGGGGATGGACGAGCAGTACTTC. Translated: CASSLGLAGGMDEQYF.

The V and J genes are TRBV4-3 and TRBJ1-5; tentative D call: TRBD1 (5 bases). Germline V lookup: CDR1 LGHNA, CDR2 YSLEER. Deletions cut 0 bases from V and 7 bases from J, with 10 bases between. CDR3 length: 14 residues. The CDR3 coding sequence is TGCGCCAGCAGCCAAGATAGCCGGGGCCAGCCCCAGCATTTT. Protein sequence: CASSQDSRGQPQHF.

The chain recombines TRBV7-9 with TRBJ1-1; D call uncertain. Trimming cost V 2 bases and J 3 bases, with 7 bases left between them. This CDR3 region has 13 residues. Germline assignment: CDR1 SEHNR and CDR2 FQNEAQ (reference sequence). CDR3 sequence: CASSLNLDTEAFF. The CDR3 bases are TGTGCCAGCAGCTTAAACCTAGACACTGAAGCTTTCTTT.

The chain recombines TRBV29-1 with TRBJ1-1; possible D gene TRBD1, 6 bases. The CDR3 has 10 residues. Germline loops: CDR1 SQVTM, CDR2 ANQGSEA. Trimming took 7 bases from V and 11 from J, leaving 14 bases between them. The CDR3, as DNA: TGCAGCGGCGGACAGAAGGGGGCTTTCTTT. It translates to CSGGQKGAFF.

The J gene is TRBJ2-3, the V gene TRBV7-9; D possibly corresponds to TRBD1 (5 bases). Germline V CDR1 and CDR2: SEHNR, FQNEAQ (reference sequence). V was cut by 8 bases and J by 4 bases, with 10 bases left in between. The CDR3 runs 12 residues. The CDR3 DNA sequence: TGTGCCAGCCGAAGGGGATCAGATACGCAGTATTTT. Residues: CASRRGSDTQYF.

The chain carries TRBV13 and TRBJ2-7; D remains ambiguous. The CDR3 contains 13 residues. The ends were cut back, 0 bases at V and 3 bases at J, with 6 bases in the middle. Germline lookup yields CDR1 PRHDT and CDR2 FYEKMQ (reference sequence). The CDR3 is CASSLGVVYEQYF. CDR3 in DNA: TGTGCCAGCAGCTTAGGGGTTGTCTACGAGCAGTACTTC.

The CDR3 DNA follows: TGTGCTAGTGGTTTGGAGGGGGTAGATAATTCACCCCTCCACTTT. Translated: CASGLEGVDNSPLHF. J is TRBJ1-6 and V is TRBV12-5; a weak D match, TRBD1 (6 bases). This CDR3 is 15 amino acids long. Trimming removed 1 base at V and 5 bases at J, with 9 bases between. Germline V gives CDR1 LGHNT, CDR2 FRNRAP.